This T cell receptor (beta chain) appears in the sequencing data of a study of T cells in Graves' hyperthyroidism and ophthalmopathy. Germline V lookup: CDR1 MNHEY, CDR2 SVGAGI. Between the trimmed V and J ends, which lost 2 bases and 6 bases, there was a span of 9 bases. CDR3 length equals 13 residues. What was amplified from RNA transcripts were TCR beta CDR3 regions. In the first-round RT-PCR of the TCR CDR3, the HTBI primer set was used. TCRdb redid the calling of the multiplex PCR reads with MiXCR, one entry per CDR3 protein. In the table there are 410,000 or so distinct CDR3 sequences, about 15% of which are singletons. Each diagnosis was grounded in clinical symptoms, serum thyroxine and TRAb, thyroid ultrasound, and orbital computed tomography. The PBMCs had their origin in approximately 10 ml of fresh peripheral blood. This clonotype was observed many times.

The TCR comes from a man aged 18 to 30 with Graves' ophthalmopathy. The V and J genes are TRBV6-5 and TRBJ2-3, with D maybe TRBD1 (5 bases). Sample: blood. CDR3 residues: CASSYGARDTQYF. In DNA form, the CDR3 reads TGTGCCAGCAGTTACGGGGCGAGGGATACGCAGTATTTT.